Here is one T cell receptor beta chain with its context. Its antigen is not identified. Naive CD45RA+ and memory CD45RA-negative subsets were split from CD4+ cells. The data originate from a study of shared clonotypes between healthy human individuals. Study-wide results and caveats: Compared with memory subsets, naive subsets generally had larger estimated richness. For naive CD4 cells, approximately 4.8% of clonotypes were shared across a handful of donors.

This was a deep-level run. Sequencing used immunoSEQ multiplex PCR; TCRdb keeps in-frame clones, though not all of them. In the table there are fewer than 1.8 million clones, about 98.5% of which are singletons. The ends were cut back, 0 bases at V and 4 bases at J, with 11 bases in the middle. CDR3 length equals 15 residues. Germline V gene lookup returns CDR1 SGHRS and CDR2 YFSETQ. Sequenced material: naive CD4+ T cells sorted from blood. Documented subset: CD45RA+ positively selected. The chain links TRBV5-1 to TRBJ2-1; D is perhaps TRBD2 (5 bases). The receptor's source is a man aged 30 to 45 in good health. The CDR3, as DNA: TGCGCCAGCAGCTTGGAAGGAGGTCGGTACAATGAGCAGTTCTTC. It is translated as CASSLEGGRYNEQFF.